These T cell receptor beta chains were read from a single sample in a study of T cells after yellow fever vaccination. Using its own MiXCR run on the 5' RACE reads, TCRdb lists one record per CDR3 protein. The sample consists of approximately 550,000 distinct CDR3 sequences, roughly 21% of them appearing once. Sequences were derived from PBMCs, sampled 15 days after the yellow fever booster vaccination. The source is a young man who received the YFV17D yellow fever vaccine. CDR3s include the opening cysteine and the closing phenylalanine or tryptophan. Fields, in order: clone size, J gene, D gene, V gene, CDR3 DNA, CDR3 protein. D genes are given only for firm matches. Expanded clones get a size class; other rows say once, few or many, or leave the size out.

clone size: .; J gene: TRBJ1-3; D gene: .; V gene: TRBV3-1; CDR3 DNA: TGTGCCAGCAGCCAACAAGGACCCAGTGGCACCATATATTTT; CDR3 protein: CASSQQGPSGTIYF
clone size: few; J gene: TRBJ2-1; D gene: .; V gene: TRBV7-6; CDR3 DNA: TGTGCCAGCAGCTTATACAGGGGGGATAGCGGGAGCTCCTACAATGAGCAGTTCTTC; CDR3 protein: CASSLYRGDSGSSYNEQFF
clone size: .; J gene: TRBJ2-2; D gene: .; V gene: TRBV29-1; CDR3 DNA: TGCAGCGTTGCGGGCAGGGACACCGGGGAGCTGTTTTTT; CDR3 protein: CSVAGRDTGELFF
clone size: .; J gene: TRBJ1-1; D gene: .; V gene: TRBV3-1; CDR3 DNA: TGTGCCTCCGGTGGGGGGACTGAAGCTTTCTTT; CDR3 protein: CASGGGTEAFF
clone size: .; J gene: TRBJ2-1; D gene: TRBD2; V gene: TRBV5-1; CDR3 DNA: TGCGCCAGCAGCTTGGTAGCGACTAGCGGAAACAATGAGCAGTTCTTC; CDR3 protein: CASSLVATSGNNEQFF
clone size: few; J gene: TRBJ2-7; D gene: .; V gene: TRBV4-3; CDR3 DNA: TGCGCCAGCAGCCAAGAGTCGCGGTACGAGCAGTACTTC; CDR3 protein: CASSQESRYEQYF
clone size: few; J gene: TRBJ2-1; D gene: TRBD2; V gene: TRBV18; CDR3 DNA: TGTGCCAGCTCGACAGCGGGAGTCGTTCCTGAGCAGTTCTTC; CDR3 protein: CASSTAGVVPEQFF
clone size: .; J gene: TRBJ2-3; D gene: .; V gene: TRBV6-1; CDR3 DNA: TGTGCCAGACAAGGGTCAGGATTCAGAGCAGATACGCAGTATTTT; CDR3 protein: CARQGSGFRADTQYF
clone size: few; J gene: TRBJ2-5; D gene: .; V gene: TRBV6-2/TRBV6-3; CDR3 DNA: TGTGCCAGCATGCAAAAAGAGACCCAGTACTTC; CDR3 protein: CASMQKETQYF
clone size: few; J gene: TRBJ2-7; D gene: .; V gene: TRBV11-3; CDR3 DNA: TGTGCCAGCAGCTTATCTCCCAGGGCCTACGAGCAGTACTTC; CDR3 protein: CASSLSPRAYEQYF
clone size: few; J gene: TRBJ2-2; D gene: TRBD2; V gene: TRBV27; CDR3 DNA: TGTGCCAGCAGTCTGCTCGCCGGGACTAGCGGGAACACCGGGGAGCTGTTTTTT; CDR3 protein: CASSLLAGTSGNTGELFF
clone size: .; J gene: TRBJ2-3; D gene: TRBD2; V gene: TRBV29-1; CDR3 DNA: TGCAGCGTTCCTAAGGGAGGGTTGGGAGATACGCAGTATTTT; CDR3 protein: CSVPKGGLGDTQYF
clone size: .; J gene: TRBJ2-2; D gene: .; V gene: TRBV19; CDR3 DNA: TGTGCCAGTAGTAGGAGCAGGGGCCCCGGGGAGCTGTTTTTT; CDR3 protein: CASSRSRGPGELFF
clone size: .; J gene: TRBJ2-7; D gene: TRBD2; V gene: TRBV7-8; CDR3 DNA: TGTGCCAGCAGCGTGCCCGGGACTAGCGGCTCCTACGAGCAGTACTTC; CDR3 protein: CASSVPGTSGSYEQYF
clone size: few; J gene: TRBJ2-2; D gene: TRBD2; V gene: TRBV11-1; CDR3 DNA: TGTGCCAGCAGCTCAAAACGACGGAGGGAGGGCCGTGTCGGGGAGCTGTTTTTT; CDR3 protein: CASSSKRRREGRVGELFF
clone size: .; J gene: TRBJ2-7; D gene: TRBD1; V gene: TRBV20-1; CDR3 DNA: TGCAGTGCTAGCCCCGGGACAGGGGGTTCCTCCCTCTACTTC; CDR3 protein: CSASPGTGGSSLYF
clone size: .; J gene: TRBJ2-5; D gene: TRBD2; V gene: TRBV20-1; CDR3 DNA: TGCAGTGTTCCGACTAGCGGGAGCCTTACTGGGACCCAGTACTTC; CDR3 protein: CSVPTSGSLTGTQYF
clone size: few; J gene: TRBJ2-2; D gene: TRBD2; V gene: TRBV29-1; CDR3 DNA: TGCAGCGTAATAGCGGGAGGGCCGGACACCGGGGAGCTGTTTTTT; CDR3 protein: CSVIAGGPDTGELFF
clone size: few; J gene: TRBJ2-1; D gene: .; V gene: TRBV6-6; CDR3 DNA: TGTGCCAGCCCGAACTTCGCTGGTTGCTACAATGAGCAGTTCTTC; CDR3 protein: CASPNFAGCYNEQFF
clone size: few; J gene: TRBJ2-2; D gene: .; V gene: TRBV7-7; CDR3 DNA: TGTGCCAGCAGCTTAGTCCGAAGCGTTGGTACCGGGGAGCTGTTTTTT; CDR3 protein: CASSLVRSVGTGELFF
clone size: .; J gene: TRBJ2-3; D gene: TRBD2; V gene: TRBV7-2; CDR3 DNA: TGTGCCAGCAGTTACCCTAAGCGACTAGCGGGGTCATTCGGCACGCAGTATTTT; CDR3 protein: CASSYPKRLAGSFGTQYF
clone size: .; J gene: TRBJ2-3; D gene: .; V gene: TRBV5-1; CDR3 DNA: TGCGCCAGCAGCCCCACCTTAAGACAGGGCACAGATACGCAGTATTTT; CDR3 protein: CASSPTLRQGTDTQYF
clone size: .; J gene: TRBJ2-2; D gene: .; V gene: TRBV6-5; CDR3 DNA: TGTGCCAGCAGTTACGGACCTTTCCTCCCTGGGAGCACCGGGGAGCTGTTTTTT; CDR3 protein: CASSYGPFLPGSTGELFF
clone size: few; J gene: TRBJ2-1; D gene: TRBD1; V gene: TRBV9; CDR3 DNA: TGTGCCAGCAGCGTAGACCCGGGACAGGGGGCGATTGAGCAGTTCTTC; CDR3 protein: CASSVDPGQGAIEQFF
clone size: few; J gene: TRBJ1-4; D gene: .; V gene: TRBV28; CDR3 DNA: TGTGCCAGCAGGACCGGGGGGGCTGCTAATGAAAAACTGTTTTTT; CDR3 protein: CASRTGGAANEKLFF
clone size: few; J gene: TRBJ2-5; D gene: TRBD1; V gene: TRBV6-2/TRBV6-3; CDR3 DNA: TGTGCCAGCAGAAAAACCGGGACAGGTACTCGAGAGACCCAGTACTTC; CDR3 protein: CASRKTGTGTRETQYF
clone size: few; J gene: TRBJ2-3; D gene: TRBD1; V gene: TRBV12-3/TRBV12-4; CDR3 DNA: TGTGCCAGCAGTATCACAGGGGGGACAGATACGCAGTATTTT; CDR3 protein: CASSITGGTDTQYF
clone size: few; J gene: TRBJ2-7; D gene: .; V gene: TRBV20-1; CDR3 DNA: TGCAGTGCTAGAGACCCCCCAGATTACGAGCAGTACTTC; CDR3 protein: CSARDPPDYEQYF
clone size: once; J gene: TRBJ2-5; D gene: .; V gene: TRBV5-6; CDR3 DNA: TGTGCCAGCAGCCCGCTGGTGTGGCCGGACGAGACCCAGTACTTC; CDR3 protein: CASSPLVWPDETQYF
clone size: .; J gene: TRBJ2-1; D gene: TRBD2; V gene: TRBV7-9; CDR3 DNA: TGTGCCAGCAGCCCAGGGACTAGCGGGATGGTGGGTGAGTTCTTC; CDR3 protein: CASSPGTSGMVGEFF
clone size: .; J gene: TRBJ2-6; D gene: .; V gene: TRBV6-2/TRBV6-3; CDR3 DNA: TGTGCCAGCAGCCCCCACGGGGCTGGGGCCAACGTCCTGACTTTC; CDR3 protein: CASSPHGAGANVLTF
clone size: .; J gene: TRBJ2-7; D gene: TRBD2; V gene: TRBV7-2; CDR3 DNA: TGTGCCAGCAGCTTAGTGGTTCTAGCGGGAAGCTACGAGCAGTACTTC; CDR3 protein: CASSLVVLAGSYEQYF
clone size: .; J gene: TRBJ1-5; D gene: .; V gene: TRBV21-1; CDR3 DNA: TGTGCCAGCAGCGAAATCAATCAGCCCCAGCATTTT; CDR3 protein: CASSEINQPQHF
clone size: once; J gene: TRBJ2-2; D gene: .; V gene: TRBV9; CDR3 DNA: TGTGCCAGCAGCGCCTGGGACACCGCGAACACCGGGGAGCTGTTTTTT; CDR3 protein: CASSAWDTANTGELFF
clone size: .; J gene: TRBJ2-2; D gene: .; V gene: TRBV9; CDR3 DNA: TGTGCCAGCAGCGGGGAAATGGGGAGATACACCGGGGAGCTGTTTTTT; CDR3 protein: CASSGEMGRYTGELFF
clone size: few; J gene: TRBJ1-1; D gene: .; V gene: TRBV20-1; CDR3 DNA: TGCAGTGCTAGAACAGGCACTGAAGCTTTCTTT; CDR3 protein: CSARTGTEAFF
clone size: .; J gene: TRBJ2-2; D gene: TRBD2; V gene: TRBV20-1; CDR3 DNA: TGCAGTGCTAGAGTGGCAGGGAGGGGCGGGGAGCTGTTTTTT; CDR3 protein: CSARVAGRGGELFF
clone size: few; J gene: TRBJ2-3; D gene: .; V gene: TRBV7-2; CDR3 DNA: TGTGCCAGCAGCTTCCGTAAGGGTCTAGCCGGAGATACGCAGTATTTT; CDR3 protein: CASSFRKGLAGDTQYF
clone size: .; J gene: TRBJ2-2; D gene: TRBD2; V gene: TRBV12-3/TRBV12-4; CDR3 DNA: TGTGCCAGCACGGCGGGAGGGCCGCGGGAGCTGTTTTTT; CDR3 protein: CASTAGGPRELFF
clone size: few; J gene: TRBJ2-2; D gene: .; V gene: TRBV12-3/TRBV12-4; CDR3 DNA: TGTGCCAGCAGTTCTACTACAGACACCGGGGAGCTGTTTTTT; CDR3 protein: CASSSTTDTGELFF
clone size: .; J gene: TRBJ1-2; D gene: .; V gene: TRBV12-3/TRBV12-4; CDR3 DNA: TGTGCCAGCAGGTCTGGGGGTCCTGGCTACACCTTC; CDR3 protein: CASRSGGPGYTF
clone size: .; J gene: TRBJ2-7; D gene: .; V gene: TRBV20-1; CDR3 DNA: TGCAGTGCTAGGCTCGCAGCCTCCGAGCAGTACTTC; CDR3 protein: CSARLAASEQYF
clone size: .; J gene: TRBJ2-7; D gene: .; V gene: TRBV27; CDR3 DNA: TGTGCCAGCAGTTTATCGAGGGTAGGTTTGTACGAGCAGTACTTC; CDR3 protein: CASSLSRVGLYEQYF
clone size: .; J gene: TRBJ1-5; D gene: .; V gene: TRBV6-1; CDR3 DNA: TGTGCCAGCAGGGACCGCGGGGCTGGCAATCAGCCCCAGCATTTT; CDR3 protein: CASRDRGAGNQPQHF
clone size: many; J gene: TRBJ1-1; D gene: .; V gene: TRBV18; CDR3 DNA: TGTGCCAGCTCACCGAGGACGGGGATGAACACTGAAGCTTTCTTT; CDR3 protein: CASSPRTGMNTEAFF
clone size: .; J gene: TRBJ1-3; D gene: TRBD1; V gene: TRBV5-1; CDR3 DNA: TGCGCCAGCAGCTCACGGGACAGGTCTAACACCATATATTTT; CDR3 protein: CASSSRDRSNTIYF
clone size: few; J gene: TRBJ2-1; D gene: TRBD2; V gene: TRBV12-3/TRBV12-4; CDR3 DNA: TGTGCCAGCAGTTTTACGACTAGCACCTACAATGAGCAGTTCTTC; CDR3 protein: CASSFTTSTYNEQFF
clone size: few; J gene: TRBJ2-1; D gene: TRBD2; V gene: TRBV20-1; CDR3 DNA: TGCAGTGCTAGGGCTAGCGGGAGCTCCTACAATGAGCAGTTCTTC; CDR3 protein: CSARASGSSYNEQFF
clone size: .; J gene: TRBJ1-1; D gene: .; V gene: TRBV7-9; CDR3 DNA: TGTGCCAGCAGCTTAGTTGGGCAGGCGGCTTTCTTT; CDR3 protein: CASSLVGQAAFF
clone size: .; J gene: TRBJ1-2; D gene: TRBD1; V gene: TRBV29-1; CDR3 DNA: TGCAGCGTTGAAAGGACAGGGGGTCACTATGGCTACACCTTC; CDR3 protein: CSVERTGGHYGYTF
clone size: .; J gene: TRBJ2-1; D gene: .; V gene: TRBV28; CDR3 DNA: TGTGCCAGCATCCTCGGACGGAGCAATGAGCAGTTCTTC; CDR3 protein: CASILGRSNEQFF